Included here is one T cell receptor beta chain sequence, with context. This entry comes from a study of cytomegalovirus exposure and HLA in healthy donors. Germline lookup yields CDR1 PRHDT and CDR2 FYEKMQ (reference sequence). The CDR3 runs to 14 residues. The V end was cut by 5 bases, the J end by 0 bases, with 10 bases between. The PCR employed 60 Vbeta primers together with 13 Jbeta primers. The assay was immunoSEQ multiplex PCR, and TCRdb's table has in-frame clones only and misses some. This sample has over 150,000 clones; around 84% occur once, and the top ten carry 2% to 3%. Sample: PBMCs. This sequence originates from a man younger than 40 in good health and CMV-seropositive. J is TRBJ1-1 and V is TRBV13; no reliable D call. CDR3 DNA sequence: TGTGCCAGCAGCGCCCCTGGAGTGAACACTGAAGCTTTCTTT. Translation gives CASSAPGVNTEAFF. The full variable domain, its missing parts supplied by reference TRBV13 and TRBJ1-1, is AAGVIQSPRHLIKEKRETATLKCYPIPRHDTVYWYQQGPGQDPQFLISFYEKMQSDKGSIPDRFSAQQFSDYHSELNMSSLELGDSALYFCASSAPGVNTEAFFGQGTRLTVV.